These 7 T cell receptor beta chains were all obtained from the same sample, sequenced in a study of patients and donors after allogeneic stem cell transplantation. Each CDR3 protein gets one entry after TCRdb re-called the RT-PCR reads with MiXCR. The data show approximately 200,000 distinct CDR3 sequences, around an eighth seen once. The specimen sequenced was blood, either unsorted or a sorted T cell fraction (not recorded which). These receptors were taken from a human donor who was either an allogeneic HSCT recipient or a stem cell or donor lymphocyte infusion donor (not recorded which). It is not recorded whose cells these are; they may come from a transplant donor.

This clonotype was detected a few times. This chain connects TRBV20-1 to TRBJ2-1, with TRBD2 matching 13 bases. The CDR3 runs 12 residues. Germline V CDR1 and CDR2: DFQATT, SNEGSKA (reference sequence). The CDR3 sequence is CRGLAGTGEQFF. The CDR3 DNA sequence: TGCAGGGGACTAGCGGGAACTGGTGAGCAGTTCTTC.

CDR3 in DNA: TGTGCCAGCAGCTTCGGACAGGCCACCTTGAACACTGAAGCTTTCTTT. Its translation: CASSFGQATLNTEAFF. The V and J genes are TRBV5-8 and TRBJ1-1; 7 bases fit TRBD1. CDR1 is SGHTS, CDR2 YDEGEE, per germline. The CDR3 sequence is 16 residues long. V dropped 2 bases and J dropped 0; count of bases not matched to a gene: 7.

This clonotype came up a few times. V and J are TRBV29-1 and TRBJ1-2; TRBD1 matches 7 bases. This CDR3 spans 17 amino acids. Germline loops: CDR1 SQVTM, CDR2 ANQGSEA. The junction had 14 bases not matched to a gene; V was cut back by 4 bases and J by 0 bases. The DNA for the CDR3 is TGCAGCGTTGTGAAGCCGACCGGGACAGCAACTAACTATGGCTACACCTTC. This encodes CSVVKPTGTATNYGYTF.

The chain employs TRBV2 and TRBJ2-2; 11 nucleotides line up with TRBD2. In germline, CDR1 is SNHLY, CDR2 FYNNEI. V shed 6 bases, J shed 3 bases, and the junction held 3 bases outside the gene matches. The CDR3 spans 15 residues. The CDR3 nucleotides read TGTGCCAGCAGGGGGACTAGCGGTGACACCGGGGAGCTGTTTTTT. Its protein product is CASRGTSGDTGELFF.

This clonotype came up many times. The DNA for the CDR3 is TGTGCCAGCAGTCGGACAGGGGGCGCGGGATCACCCCTCCACTTT. The encoded protein is CASSRTGGAGSPLHF. The V gene is TRBV12-3 or TRBV12-4, the J gene TRBJ1-6, with TRBD1 matching over 11 bases. Losses at the gene ends were 5 bases for V and 10 bases for J; bases not matched to a gene: 7. This CDR3 is built from 15 residues.

This clonotype was seen a few times. This sequence joins TRBV7-9 and TRBJ1-4, with 7 bases fitting TRBD1. The CDR3 runs to 17 residues. Germline trimming cut 5 bases from V and 8 bases from J; bases unmatched to any gene: 17. Germline V gives CDR1 SEHNR, CDR2 FQNEAQ (reference sequence). The CDR3 loop reads CASSPPVGGRVEEKLFF. DNA for the CDR3: TGTGCCAGCAGCCCCCCGGTAGGGGGCAGGGTAGAAGAAAAACTGTTTTTT.

This clonotype has a handful of counts. The chain recombines TRBV25-1 with TRBJ1-1; weak D call: TRBD1 (6 bases). Germline assignment: CDR1 MGHDK and CDR2 SYGVNS. This CDR3 is 19 amino acids long. Trimming removed 2 bases at V and 3 bases at J, with 25 bases between. The DNA for the CDR3 is TGTGCCAGCAGTGAAGATAGCAGGGGCGATATAACCTGGGACACTGAAGCTTTCTTT. Protein: CASSEDSRGDITWDTEAFF.